Sequencing of this T cell receptor beta chain was carried out in a study of T-cell memory formation after mild COVID-19. Overall study context: Clusters of TCRs were largely donor specific. Study-level findings and limits: A balance of CD4 and CD8 characterized clones contracting day 15 to 85, whereas later expanders leaned CD4+.

Trimming shortened V by 4 bases and J by 4 bases, and 13 bases separated the two germline ends. Germline CDR1 and CDR2: SEHNR and FQNEAQ (reference sequence). This CDR3 contains 15 residues. MiXCR, applied by TCRdb to the 5' RACE reads, yields one record per CDR3 protein. Among about 260,000 distinct CDR3 sequences listed, 7% to 10% were seen once. This clonotype was counted ten times or more. The antigen is undetermined. The sequencing input was PBMCs or a T cell subset sorted from them (not recorded which). The TCR was taken from a man aged 18 to 29 who had mild COVID-19 (a few samples of this study predate the infection). Cell type and time point are not known. V and J are TRBV7-9 and TRBJ2-2, with D perhaps TRBD2 (6 bases). The CDR3, as DNA: TGTGCCAGCAGCTCAACGCGGGGACCCACCGGGGAGCTGTTTTTT. Amino acid sequence: CASSSTRGPTGELFF.